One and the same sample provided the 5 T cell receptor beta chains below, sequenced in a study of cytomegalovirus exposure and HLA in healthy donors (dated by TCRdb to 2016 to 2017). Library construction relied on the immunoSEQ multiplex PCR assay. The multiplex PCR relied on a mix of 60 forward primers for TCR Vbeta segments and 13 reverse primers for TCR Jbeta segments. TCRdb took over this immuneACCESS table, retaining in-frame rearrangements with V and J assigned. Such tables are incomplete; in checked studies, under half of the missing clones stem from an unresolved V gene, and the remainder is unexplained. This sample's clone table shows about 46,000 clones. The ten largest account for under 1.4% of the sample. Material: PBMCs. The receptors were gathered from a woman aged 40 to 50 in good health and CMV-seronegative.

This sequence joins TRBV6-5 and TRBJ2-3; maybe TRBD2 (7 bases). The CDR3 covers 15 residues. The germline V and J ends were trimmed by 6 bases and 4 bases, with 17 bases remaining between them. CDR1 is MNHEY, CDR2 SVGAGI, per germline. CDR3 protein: CASRTNGGPADTQYF. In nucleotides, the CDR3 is TGTGCCAGCAGGACGAACGGGGGGCCGGCAGATACGCAGTATTTT.

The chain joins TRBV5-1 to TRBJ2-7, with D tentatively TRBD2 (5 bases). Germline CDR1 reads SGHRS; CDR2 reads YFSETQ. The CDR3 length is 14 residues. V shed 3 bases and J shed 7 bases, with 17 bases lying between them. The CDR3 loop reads CASSSGSWGLEQYF. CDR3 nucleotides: TGCGCCAGCAGCTCGGGGTCATGGGGTTTAGAGCAGTACTTC.

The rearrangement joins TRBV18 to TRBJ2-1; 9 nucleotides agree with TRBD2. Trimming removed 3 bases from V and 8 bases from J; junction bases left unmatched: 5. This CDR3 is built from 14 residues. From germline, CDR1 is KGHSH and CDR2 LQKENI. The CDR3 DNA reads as TGTGCCAGCTCACCGCTAGCGGGATTGGATGAGCAGTTCTTC. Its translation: CASSPLAGLDEQFF.

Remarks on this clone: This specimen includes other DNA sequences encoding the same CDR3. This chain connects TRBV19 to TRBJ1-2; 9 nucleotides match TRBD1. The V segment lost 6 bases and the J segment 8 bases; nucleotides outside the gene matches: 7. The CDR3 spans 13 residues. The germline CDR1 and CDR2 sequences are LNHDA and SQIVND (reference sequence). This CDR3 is CASSIGQGRGYTF. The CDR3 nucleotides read TGTGCCAGTAGCATCGGACAGGGGAGAGGCTACACCTTC.

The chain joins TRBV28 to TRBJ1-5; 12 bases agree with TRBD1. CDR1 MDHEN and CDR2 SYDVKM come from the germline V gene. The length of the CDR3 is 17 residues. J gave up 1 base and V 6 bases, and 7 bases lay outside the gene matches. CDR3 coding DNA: TGTGCCAGCAGGGGACAGGGGGCGTGGGAAAGCAATCAGCCCCAGCATTTT. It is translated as CASRGQGAWESNQPQHF.